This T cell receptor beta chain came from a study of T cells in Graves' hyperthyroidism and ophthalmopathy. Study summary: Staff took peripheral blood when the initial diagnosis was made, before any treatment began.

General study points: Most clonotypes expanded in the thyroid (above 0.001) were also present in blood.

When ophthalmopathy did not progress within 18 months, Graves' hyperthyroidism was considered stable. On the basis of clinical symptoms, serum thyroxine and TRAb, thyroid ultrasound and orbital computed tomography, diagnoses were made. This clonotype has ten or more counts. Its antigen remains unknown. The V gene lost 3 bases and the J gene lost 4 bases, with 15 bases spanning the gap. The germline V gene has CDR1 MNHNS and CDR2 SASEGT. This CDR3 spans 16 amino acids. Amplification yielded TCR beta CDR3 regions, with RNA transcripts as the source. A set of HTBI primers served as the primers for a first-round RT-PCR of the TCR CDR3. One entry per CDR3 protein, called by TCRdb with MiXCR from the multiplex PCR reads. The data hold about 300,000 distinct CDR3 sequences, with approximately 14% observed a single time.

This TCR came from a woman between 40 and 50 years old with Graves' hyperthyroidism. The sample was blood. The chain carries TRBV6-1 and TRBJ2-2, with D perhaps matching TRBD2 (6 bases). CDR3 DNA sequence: TGTGCCAGCAGTGATCTCGGAGGGCCGGGCACCGGGGAGCTGTTTTTT. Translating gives CASSDLGGPGTGELFF.